This entry is about one TCR beta chain. Antigen specificity is unknown. The data belong to a study of cytomegalovirus exposure and HLA in healthy donors. Study findings and constraints: Later analysis showed most CMV-associated TCR beta chains appearing HLA-restricted. A missense variant in DCLRE1C was later tied to TCR beta V- and J-gene trimming.

The J segment lost 5 bases and the V segment lost 4 bases, leaving 5 bases of the junction unmatched. The CDR3 consists of 14 residues. Germline V gives CDR1 LNHDA, CDR2 SQIVND (reference sequence). The PCR made use of 60 Vbeta and 13 Jbeta primers. The data were produced by immunoSEQ multiplex PCR, yet TCRdb's version contains in-frame clones alone and is incomplete. This table lists about 90,000 clones. Each donor was nominally healthy when sampled (though unrecorded immune exposures were likely). Sequenced material: PBMCs. This clonotype was sampled from a young woman in good health and CMV-seronegative. The chain employs TRBV19 and TRBJ1-2, with 9 nucleotides matching TRBD1. DNA for the CDR3: TGTGCCAGTAGTACAACGGGACAGGGTTATGGCTACACCTTC. Protein product: CASSTTGQGYGYTF. Supplemented by reference TRBV19 and TRBJ1-2, the full variable domain reads DGGITQSPKYLFRKEGQNVTLSCEQNLNHDAMYWYRQDPGQGLRLIYYSQIVNDFQKGDIAEGYSVSREKKESFPLTVTSAQKNPTAFYLCASSTTGQGYGYTFGSGTRLTVV.